This T cell receptor beta chain was identified in a study of T-cell memory formation after mild COVID-19. This clonotype was recorded at least ten times. TCRdb passed the 5' RACE reads through MiXCR, listing each CDR3 protein once. There are more than 250,000 distinct CDR3 sequences in the sample; around 15% occur only once, and roughly 25% lies in the top ten. Germline values: CDR1 SEHNR, CDR2 FQNEAQ (reference sequence). With V trimmed by 3 bases and J by 3 bases, 2 bases remained unmatched. CDR3 length: 14 amino acids. Sequenced material: PBMCs or a T cell subset sorted from them (not recorded which). The chain couples TRBV7-9 to TRBJ1-5; 7 bases line up with TRBD1. This TCR was sampled from a man aged 18 to 30 who had mild COVID-19 (a few samples of this study predate the infection). Cell type and time point are not known. The CDR3 here is CASSLGQSNQPQHF. The CDR3, as DNA: TGTGCCAGCAGCTTGGGACAGTCCAATCAGCCCCAGCATTTT.